The 29 T cell receptor beta chains reported below all come from one sample, sequenced in a study of graft-versus-host responses after intestinal transplantation. Profiled with immunoSEQ multiplex PCR; TCRdb holds only in-frame clones, not every one. The sample has approximately 79,000 clones, approximately 80% seen once. Their recognized antigens are unknown. Sequenced here: unstimulated CD4+ T cells sorted from spleen or lymph node cells, sampled before intestinal transplant. The receptors shown here come from a human donor who received an intestinal transplant.

The chain is built from TRBV12-5 and TRBJ2-7, with unresolved D. The CDR3 loop spans 12 amino acids. The V end lost 1 base, the J end lost 6 bases, and 7 bases lay between the germline ends. The germline CDR1 and CDR2 sequences are LGHNT and FRNRAP. The DNA of the CDR3 is TGTGCTAGTGGTTTGGACACAGCCGAGCAGTACTTC. Its translation is CASGLDTAEQYF.

V gene TRBV7-6 combines with J gene TRBJ2-7, with D possibly being TRBD1 (6 bases). CDR1 and CDR2 from the germline V gene are SGHVS and FNYEAQ. CDR3 length equals 13 residues. Trimming left V 5 bases short and J 2 bases short, with 10 bases between. The CDR3 loop reads CASSRQVAYEQYF. The CDR3 nucleotides read TGTGCCAGCAGCCGACAGGTTGCCTACGAGCAGTACTTC.

The chain joins TRBV27 to TRBJ2-1; TRBD2 matches at 8 bases. V lost 2 bases and J lost 11; bases outside the gene matches: 11. The CDR3 contains 15 residues. The germline CDR1 and CDR2 sequences are MNHEY and SMNVEV (reference sequence). The CDR3 DNA follows: TGTGCCAGCAGTTTAAGGCTAGCGGGCCCCCTGCAGCAGTTCTTC. It yields the protein CASSLRLAGPLQQFF.

This clone was detected only once. The chain links TRBV5-4 to TRBJ1-5, with D possibly matching TRBD1 (5 bases). Looked up from germline, CDR1 is SGHNT and CDR2 is YYREEE (reference sequence). V lost 0 bases and J lost 4, with 11 bases in between. The CDR3 length is 15 residues. The CDR3 reads CASSLDRGPNQPQHF. DNA of the CDR3: TGTGCCAGCAGCTTGGATAGGGGCCCGAATCAGCCCCAGCATTTT. The full variable domain, in which reference TRBV5-4 and TRBJ1-5 provide the parts outside the CDR3, is ETGVTQSPTHLIKTRGQQVTLRCSSQSGHNTVSWYQQALGQGPQFIFQYYREEENGRGNFPPRFSGLQFPNYSSELNVNALELDDSALYLCASSLDRGPNQPQHFGDGTRLSIL.

DNA for the CDR3: TGTGCTAGTGCCAACCGGGGGACCCAGTACTTC. Translation gives CASANRGTQYF. The chain uses TRBV12-5 and TRBJ2-5, with D possibly being TRBD2 (5 bases). Trimming pared 7 bases from V and 7 bases from J, leaving 10 bases between. Germline assignment: CDR1 LGHNT and CDR2 FRNRAP. This CDR3 region has 11 residues.

The chain couples TRBV5-1 to TRBJ2-1; 14 bases align to TRBD2. The germline CDR1 and CDR2 sequences are SGHRS and YFSETQ. The CDR3 is made up of 17 amino acids. V lost 3 bases to trimming and J lost 4 bases; unmatched junction nucleotides: 6. CDR3 region: CASSYAGLAGVYNEQFF. In DNA, the CDR3 is TGCGCCAGCAGCTACGCGGGACTAGCGGGAGTTTACAATGAGCAGTTCTTC.

This clone showed up just once. For the CDR3, the DNA is TGTGCCAGCGCCCGGGACAGAACCTACGAGCAGTACTTC. Protein product: CASARDRTYEQYF. The chain recombines TRBV28 with TRBJ2-7; 7 bases line up with TRBD1. The CDR3 extends over 13 amino acids. The trim removed 8 bases at V and 2 bases at J, leaving 6 bases unmatched. The germline V gene has CDR1 MDHEN and CDR2 SYDVKM.

The chain uses TRBV5-6 and TRBJ2-5; 7 bases map to TRBD2. Per germline, CDR1 SGHDT and CDR2 YYEEEE. This CDR3 has 15 residues. Germline trimming cut 6 bases from V and 3 bases from J; bases unmatched to any gene: 11. The CDR3, as DNA: TGTGCCAGCACAAGGGGAGCGGGGTTTAAAGAGACCCAGTACTTC. It codes for CASTRGAGFKETQYF.

This chain uses TRBV18 with TRBJ1-1; D gene unclear. V was trimmed by 6 bases and J by 4 bases, leaving 18 bases between them. Looked up from germline, CDR1 is KGHSH and CDR2 is LQKENI. The CDR3 runs to 15 residues. The CDR3 nucleotides are TGTGCCAGCTCTGATCGACTCCCTGTGGGCACTGAAGCTTTCTTT. It specifies CASSDRLPVGTEAFF.

This clone was detected a few times. The rearrangement uses TRBV6-5 and TRBJ2-7; tentative D call: TRBD1 (6 bases). Germline V CDR1 and CDR2: MNHEY, SVGAGI. The CDR3 sequence is 12 residues long. The germline V and J ends were trimmed by 5 bases and 6 bases, with 11 bases remaining between them. The CDR3, as DNA: TGTGCCAGCAGTCACAGGGTGGGCGAGCAGTACTTC. This codes for CASSHRVGEQYF.

The chain links TRBV9 to TRBJ2-1; possibly TRBD1 for D (6 bases). The germline gives CDR1 SGDLS, CDR2 YYNGEE. CDR3 length: 14 residues. With 7 bases removed from V and 3 bases from J, the gap between germline ends came to 14 bases. CDR3 residues: CASGRTVFYNEQFF. The CDR3, as DNA: TGTGCCAGCGGCCGGACAGTTTTCTACAATGAGCAGTTCTTC.

This clone is a singleton in its sample. This rearrangement joins TRBV4-1 to TRBJ1-1; D gene uncertain. CDR1 is MGHRA and CDR2 is YSYEKL in the germline V gene. The CDR3 is 15 amino acids. Between the trimmed V and J ends, which lost 4 bases and 0 bases, there was a span of 12 bases. CDR3 sequence (DNA): TGCGCCAGCAGCCTTCGGAACGGAGTGAACACTGAAGCTTTCTTT. Its translation is CASSLRNGVNTEAFF.

This clone was counted a single time. V and J are TRBV5-3 and TRBJ2-1; the D gene is possibly TRBD2 (6 bases). TRBV5-3 is marked as an open reading frame, function uncertain. V lost 0 bases and J lost 2, with 15 bases in between. The CDR3 has 17 residues. Here the CDR3 reads CARSLVSGRGPYNEQFF. CDR3 DNA sequence: TGTGCCAGAAGCTTGGTCTCGGGGCGGGGCCCCTACAATGAGCAGTTCTTC.

This clone was found a few times. The chain combines TRBV6-4 with TRBJ1-1, with D perhaps matching TRBD1 (6 bases). V was shortened by 5 bases and J by 4 bases, with 11 bases between the two germline ends. This CDR3 has 13 residues. Germline V gene sequence: CDR1 MRHNA, CDR2 SNTAGT. CDR3 coding DNA: TGTGCCAGCAGTTCACAGGGTGGCACTGAAGCTTTCTTT. The encoded protein is CASSSQGGTEAFF.

This sequence joins TRBV19 and TRBJ1-3, with 10 positions matching TRBD1. The V and J ends lost 5 bases and 0 bases, in that order; junction bases with no gene match: 10. Germline V gives CDR1 LNHDA, CDR2 SQIVND (reference sequence). This CDR3 is built from 18 residues. The DNA for the CDR3 is TGTGCCAGTAGTGTCGGGACAGGGGTTACTTTCTCTGGAAACACCATATATTTT. This sequence encodes CASSVGTGVTFSGNTIYF.

This chain uses TRBV5-1 with TRBJ1-2; 10 nucleotides agree with TRBD1. CDR1 and CDR2 from the germline V gene are SGHRS and YFSETQ. The ends lost 4 bases at V and 8 bases at J; junction bases unmatched: 11. The CDR3 length is 15 residues. CDR3 loop: CASSQTGTGAVGYTF. In DNA, the CDR3 is TGCGCCAGCAGCCAAACCGGGACAGGGGCGGTAGGCTACACCTTC.

CDR3 nucleotides: TGTGCCAGCAAAAACCGGGGGGGTAGCAATCAGCCCCAGCATTTT. Protein product: CASKNRGGSNQPQHF. V is TRBV6-5 and J is TRBJ1-5, with a possible D match to TRBD1 (5 bases). This CDR3 is built from 15 residues. Between the trimmed V and J ends, which lost 7 bases and 0 bases, there was a span of 13 bases. Germline lookup yields CDR1 MNHEY and CDR2 SVGAGI.

The chain joins TRBV4-1 to TRBJ2-1, with TRBD1 as a possible D gene (5 bases). CDR3 length: 14 amino acids. The ends were cut back, 4 bases at V and 8 bases at J, with 15 bases in the middle. Germline V gene lookup returns CDR1 MGHRA and CDR2 YSYEKL. CDR3 bases: TGCGCCAGCAGCCCTCCCCGCAGGGTGGATGAGCAGTTCTTC. Translation: CASSPPRRVDEQFF.

This chain connects TRBV25-1 to TRBJ2-2, with a tentative D call TRBD1 (5 bases). The CDR3 runs 16 residues. The V gene's germline CDR1 is MGHDK and CDR2 SYGVNS. V lost 4 bases to trimming and J lost 0 bases, with 12 bases between them. The CDR3 sequence: CASSVQTVANTGELFF. The DNA of the CDR3 is TGTGCCAGCAGTGTACAGACAGTGGCGAACACCGGGGAGCTGTTTTTT.

V is TRBV5-1 and J is TRBJ2-7; 13 positions agree with TRBD2. The CDR3 totals 15 residues. The V and J ends lost 4 bases and 7 bases, in that order; junction bases with no gene match: 8. Per the germline V gene, CDR1 is SGHRS and CDR2 is YFSETQ. CDR3 nucleotides: TGCGCCAGCAGCCAGTGGACTAGCGGGAGTCAAGAGCAGTACTTC. This gives the protein CASSQWTSGSQEQYF.

V is TRBV28 and J is TRBJ2-1; D may be TRBD2 (7 bases). CDR3 length equals 14 residues. Germline V CDR1 and CDR2: MDHEN, SYDVKM. With 7 bases removed from V and 0 bases from J, the gap between germline ends came to 10 bases. DNA for the CDR3: TGTGCCAGCAAGGGGGGGGGCTCCTACAATGAGCAGTTCTTC. Translation: CASKGGGSYNEQFF.

On this clone itself: The junction and the germline gene differ at one end; a read error may be behind it. The chain joins TRBV5-8 to TRBJ1-4, with 8 bases fitting TRBD1. Looked up from germline, CDR1 is SGHTS and CDR2 is YDEGEE. This CDR3 has 17 residues. CDR3 residues: CASSPRGQGPPNGKLFF. The CDR3 nucleotides are TGTGCCAGCAGCCCACGAGGACAGGGCCCCCCGAATGGAAAACTGTTTTTT. The complete variable domain, with remaining parts taken from reference TRBV5-8 and TRBJ1-4, reads EAGVTQSPTHLIKTRGQQATLRCSPISGHTSVYWYQQALGLGLQFLLWYDEGEERNRGNFPPRFSGRQFPNYSSELNVNALELEDSALYLCASSPRGQGPPNGKLFFGSGTQLSVL.

The chain links TRBV7-8 to TRBJ1-5; unclear D gene. The CDR3 contains 13 residues. V lost 2 bases, J lost 6 bases, and 8 bases lay in between. Germline V gene data show CDR1 as SGHVS and CDR2 as FQNEAQ. Here the CDR3 DNA reads TGTGCCAGCAGCTTACTCGCGGGTCAGCCCCAGCATTTT. It codes for CASSLLAGQPQHF.

The rearrangement links TRBV6-1 to TRBJ2-1; 13 positions match TRBD2. With V trimmed by 2 bases and J by 8 bases, 9 bases remained unmatched. The CDR3 consists of 17 residues. The germline V gene has CDR1 MNHNS and CDR2 SASEGT. CDR3 protein: CASSEQPTSGGADEQFF. Written as DNA, the CDR3 is TGTGCCAGCAGTGAACAGCCCACTAGCGGGGGGGCCGATGAGCAGTTCTTC.

The rearrangement links TRBV15 to TRBJ2-3; D uncertain. Looked up from germline, CDR1 is LNHNV and CDR2 is YYDKDF (reference sequence). This CDR3 has 16 amino acids. V lost 1 base to trimming and J lost 0 bases, with 11 bases between them. In DNA, the CDR3 is TGTGCCACCAGCAGAGCGGCAGGAACTAGCACAGATACGCAGTATTTT. It encodes CATSRAAGTSTDTQYF.

V gene TRBV18 combines with J gene TRBJ1-4, with 9 bases that match TRBD1. The V gene's germline CDR1 is KGHSH and CDR2 LQKENI. After removal of 6 bases from V and 4 bases from J, the junction contained 6 bases not matched to a gene. The CDR3 length is 15 residues. The CDR3 region is CASSRTGAYNEKLFF. CDR3 bases: TGTGCCAGCTCGCGGACAGGGGCGTATAATGAAAAACTGTTTTTT.

V gene TRBV5-1 combines with J gene TRBJ2-7; TRBD2 aligns across 9 bases. After removal of 2 bases from V and 4 bases from J, the junction contained 4 bases not matched to a gene. This CDR3 is 14 amino acids long. CDR1 and CDR2 (germline): SGHRS, YFSETQ. In DNA, the CDR3 is TGCGCCAGCAGCTTAGGGACTAGCAGATACGAGCAGTACTTC. Translation: CASSLGTSRYEQYF.

CDR3 in amino acids: CARSLGGLAGDIIKYEQYF. In DNA form, the CDR3 reads TGTGCCAGAAGCTTGGGCGGACTAGCGGGAGACATTATAAAGTACGAGCAGTACTTC. This rearrangement joins TRBV5-3 to TRBJ2-7, with 13 bases identical to TRBD2. TRBV5-3 is an ORF for which the function is uncertain. This CDR3 spans 19 amino acids. The J segment lost 4 bases and the V segment lost 0 bases, leaving 13 bases of the junction unmatched.

The chain combines TRBV5-1 with TRBJ2-2; the D gene is possibly TRBD1 (6 bases). Between the trimmed V and J ends, which lost 2 bases and 5 bases, there was a span of 13 bases. Germline V lookup: CDR1 SGHRS, CDR2 YFSETQ. CDR3 length: 15 residues. CDR3 DNA: TGCGCCAGCAGCTTTCTGGGGGCCGGGACCGGGGAGCTGTTTTTT. This translates into CASSFLGAGTGELFF.